This is a list of T cell receptor beta chains from one sample in a study of regulatory T cells in long-lasting Graves disease. A single record per CDR3 protein comes from TCRdb applying MiXCR to the multiplex PCR reads. The table lists roughly 560,000 distinct CDR3 sequences, more than 15% of them singletons, with roughly 25% in the top ten. These data are also associated with another study on T cells in Graves' hyperthyroidism and ophthalmopathy.

Sequencing used peripheral blood mononuclear cells (PBMCs), obtained at new diagnosis, from a patient treated with antithyroid drugs. All receptors come from a woman aged 35-65 years with Graves disease. CDR3s include the opening cysteine and the closing phenylalanine or tryptophan. The D gene is left open where the match is weak. Expanded clones are given a class, and other clones once, few, many or no size at all.

d_call: NA
clone_size: NA
v_call: TRBV20-1
j_call: TRBJ1-6
cdr3_nt: TGCAGTGCTAGAGTTATGGGGGTTATGGATAATTCACCCCTCCACTTT
cdr3_aa: CSARVMGVMDNSPLHF

d_call: NA
clone_size: NA
v_call: TRBV10-1
j_call: TRBJ2-3
cdr3_nt: TGCGCCAGCAGTGAGGAGAGCATGCGGGATACGCAGTATTTT
cdr3_aa: CASSEESMRDTQYF

d_call: TRBD2
clone_size: NA
v_call: TRBV6-2/TRBV6-3
j_call: TRBJ2-7
cdr3_nt: TGTGCCAGCAACCGAGAGGTAGCGGGGCATTACGAGCAGTACTTC
cdr3_aa: CASNREVAGHYEQYF

d_call: NA
clone_size: many
v_call: TRBV4-2
j_call: TRBJ1-5
cdr3_nt: TGTGCCAGCAGCAAAGGGACCGGACGCCAGCATTTT
cdr3_aa: CASSKGTGRQHF

d_call: NA
clone_size: many
v_call: TRBV2
j_call: TRBJ1-5
cdr3_nt: TGTGCCAGCAGTGCTGGCCAGTCAAATCAGCCCCAGCATTTT
cdr3_aa: CASSAGQSNQPQHF

d_call: NA
clone_size: many
v_call: TRBV6-2/TRBV6-3
j_call: TRBJ1-6
cdr3_nt: TGTGCCAGCAGACCCGGGGGGGGGCGCATTTCACCCCTCCACTTT
cdr3_aa: CASRPGGGRISPLHF

d_call: NA
clone_size: NA
v_call: TRBV9
j_call: TRBJ2-2
cdr3_nt: TGTGCCAGCAGCGTAGAAGGGTATACCGGGGAGCTGTTTTTT
cdr3_aa: CASSVEGYTGELFF

d_call: TRBD1
clone_size: many
v_call: TRBV5-1
j_call: TRBJ1-4
cdr3_nt: TGCGCCAGCAGCACGACAGGGGGGTCTAATGAAAAACTGTTTTTT
cdr3_aa: CASSTTGGSNEKLFF

d_call: TRBD2
clone_size: few
v_call: TRBV20-1
j_call: TRBJ2-4
cdr3_nt: TGCAGTGCTAGATGGCGGGGGGTTGCCAAAAACATTCAGTACTTC
cdr3_aa: CSARWRGVAKNIQYF

d_call: TRBD1
clone_size: few
v_call: TRBV20-1
j_call: TRBJ2-7
cdr3_nt: TGCAGTGCTGGGACAGGGCCCACCTACGAGCAGTACTTC
cdr3_aa: CSAGTGPTYEQYF

d_call: NA
clone_size: many
v_call: TRBV7-2
j_call: TRBJ2-5
cdr3_nt: TGTGCCAGCAGCTTAGTAGCCCCACTAGTGGGGGAGACCCAGTACTTC
cdr3_aa: CASSLVAPLVGETQYF

d_call: TRBD1
clone_size: many
v_call: TRBV6-1
j_call: TRBJ1-2
cdr3_nt: TGTGCCAGCAGATCACCGGGACAGACTAACTATGGCTACACCTTC
cdr3_aa: CASRSPGQTNYGYTF

d_call: NA
clone_size: many
v_call: TRBV9
j_call: TRBJ1-3
cdr3_nt: TGTGCCAGCAGCCCGAACCGGGCCATGGGGGACACCATATATTTT
cdr3_aa: CASSPNRAMGDTIYF

d_call: NA
clone_size: many
v_call: TRBV20-1
j_call: TRBJ2-2
cdr3_nt: TGCAGTGCCCCCGCCAGAGTCACCGGGGAGCTGTTTTTT
cdr3_aa: CSAPARVTGELFF

d_call: TRBD1
clone_size: NA
v_call: TRBV28
j_call: TRBJ2-7
cdr3_nt: TGTGCCAGCAGTTTGGGAAGGACAGGGGTAGGGCCCTACGAGCAGTACTTC
cdr3_aa: CASSLGRTGVGPYEQYF

d_call: TRBD2
clone_size: NA
v_call: TRBV6-4
j_call: TRBJ2-1
cdr3_nt: TGTGCCAGCAGTCGAGCGGGGGAGTCCTACAATGAGCAGTTCTTC
cdr3_aa: CASSRAGESYNEQFF

d_call: TRBD1
clone_size: few
v_call: TRBV15
j_call: TRBJ1-5
cdr3_nt: TGTGCCACCAGCAGAGATCGGACAGGGGATCAGCCCCAGCATTTT
cdr3_aa: CATSRDRTGDQPQHF

d_call: TRBD1
clone_size: few
v_call: TRBV7-2
j_call: TRBJ2-1
cdr3_nt: TGTGCCAGCAGCTCGCCGGGACAGGGGTACAATGAGCAGTTCTTC
cdr3_aa: CASSSPGQGYNEQFF

d_call: NA
clone_size: few
v_call: TRBV27
j_call: TRBJ2-7
cdr3_nt: TGTGCCAGCAGTTTACCGGGACACCCCCTCGAGCAGTACTTC
cdr3_aa: CASSLPGHPLEQYF

d_call: NA
clone_size: NA
v_call: TRBV27
j_call: TRBJ2-3
cdr3_nt: TGTGCCAGCAGTTTACTCGGGACAACGGATACGCAGTATTTT
cdr3_aa: CASSLLGTTDTQYF

d_call: NA
clone_size: NA
v_call: TRBV28
j_call: TRBJ1-6
cdr3_nt: TGTGCCAGCAGTTTAAGTCCGCAGTGGGGGAATTCACCCCTCCACTTT
cdr3_aa: CASSLSPQWGNSPLHF

d_call: NA
clone_size: NA
v_call: TRBV4-1
j_call: TRBJ2-7
cdr3_nt: TGCGCCAGCAGCCAAGGGGGCGAGGGCCCCTACGAGCAGTACTTC
cdr3_aa: CASSQGGEGPYEQYF

d_call: NA
clone_size: NA
v_call: TRBV5-1
j_call: TRBJ2-3
cdr3_nt: TGCGCCAGCAGCCGGGACCGGGATACGCAGTATTTT
cdr3_aa: CASSRDRDTQYF

d_call: TRBD1
clone_size: many
v_call: TRBV6-9
j_call: TRBJ1-1
cdr3_nt: TGTGCCAGCAGTTACAGGGGGATGGACACTGAAGCTTTCTTT
cdr3_aa: CASSYRGMDTEAFF

d_call: NA
clone_size: NA
v_call: TRBV19
j_call: TRBJ2-1
cdr3_nt: TGTGCCAGTAGTAAGCAGGGGCAATGGAATGAGCAGTTCTTC
cdr3_aa: CASSKQGQWNEQFF

d_call: NA
clone_size: many
v_call: TRBV30
j_call: TRBJ1-6
cdr3_nt: TGTGCCTGGAGCCGGAATAATTCACCCCTCCACTTT
cdr3_aa: CAWSRNNSPLHF

d_call: NA
clone_size: many
v_call: TRBV28
j_call: TRBJ2-3
cdr3_nt: TGTGCCAGCAGTTTGACGGATTCAGATACGCAGTATTTT
cdr3_aa: CASSLTDSDTQYF

d_call: TRBD1
clone_size: many
v_call: TRBV30
j_call: TRBJ1-1
cdr3_nt: TGTGCCTCGGACAGGGGGAGAACCCCTGAAGCTTTCTTT
cdr3_aa: CASDRGRTPEAFF

d_call: NA
clone_size: few
v_call: TRBV18
j_call: TRBJ2-3
cdr3_nt: TGTGCCAGCTCACCTTTGCCAGGGACGGCCATCACAGATACGCAGTATTTT
cdr3_aa: CASSPLPGTAITDTQYF

d_call: NA
clone_size: NA
v_call: TRBV9
j_call: TRBJ2-5
cdr3_nt: TGTGCCAGCAGCGTAGCAGGAAACCCCGGGTTCGAGACCCAGTACTTC
cdr3_aa: CASSVAGNPGFETQYF

d_call: NA
clone_size: few
v_call: TRBV20-1
j_call: TRBJ1-4
cdr3_nt: TGCAGTGCTAGAGACCAACTTCTGGGAGAAAAACTGTTTTTT
cdr3_aa: CSARDQLLGEKLFF

d_call: TRBD1
clone_size: many
v_call: TRBV12-3/TRBV12-4
j_call: TRBJ1-2
cdr3_nt: TGTGCCAGCAGACCCGCCGGGACAGGGCTTTATGGCTACACCTTC
cdr3_aa: CASRPAGTGLYGYTF

d_call: NA
clone_size: NA
v_call: TRBV2
j_call: TRBJ1-2
cdr3_nt: TGTGCCAGCAGCGTCGACGTCGGTTCGATCTATGGCTACACCTTC
cdr3_aa: CASSVDVGSIYGYTF

d_call: TRBD1
clone_size: few
v_call: TRBV5-1
j_call: TRBJ1-1
cdr3_nt: TGCGCCAGCAGCTGGGACAGGTTGGCTTTCTTT
cdr3_aa: CASSWDRLAFF

d_call: NA
clone_size: many
v_call: TRBV20-1
j_call: TRBJ1-4
cdr3_nt: TGCAGTGCTAAATCTGGGGTTAATGAAAAACTGTTTTTT
cdr3_aa: CSAKSGVNEKLFF

d_call: NA
clone_size: many
v_call: TRBV27
j_call: TRBJ2-7
cdr3_nt: TGTGCCAGCAGTTTACAGGCGGGGAACGAGCAGTACTTC
cdr3_aa: CASSLQAGNEQYF

d_call: NA
clone_size: many
v_call: TRBV6-1
j_call: TRBJ2-5
cdr3_nt: TGTGCCAGCAGCCCCCGCATAACTCAAGAGACCCAGTACTTC
cdr3_aa: CASSPRITQETQYF

d_call: NA
clone_size: many
v_call: TRBV3-1
j_call: TRBJ1-1
cdr3_nt: TGTGCCAGCAGCCAAGAAAGGGGAGCTAAGGTTAGTCGCGTGAACACTGAAGCTTTCTTT
cdr3_aa: CASSQERGAKVSRVNTEAFF

d_call: TRBD2
clone_size: few
v_call: TRBV10-3
j_call: TRBJ2-1
cdr3_nt: TGTGCCATCATGGCGGGGGGCAAAAACAATGAGCAGTTCTTC
cdr3_aa: CAIMAGGKNNEQFF

d_call: NA
clone_size: many
v_call: TRBV6-5
j_call: TRBJ2-7
cdr3_nt: TGTGCCAGCAGTTACCGACCTCGCTACGAGCAGTACTTC
cdr3_aa: CASSYRPRYEQYF

d_call: NA
clone_size: many
v_call: TRBV28
j_call: TRBJ2-2
cdr3_nt: TGTGCCAGCAGTCTCAGGACGGTTACCGGGGAGCTGTTTTTT
cdr3_aa: CASSLRTVTGELFF

d_call: TRBD1
clone_size: many
v_call: TRBV28
j_call: TRBJ2-3
cdr3_nt: TGTGCCAGTCCATCGGAAAGGGGGCTTCCCACAGATACGCAGTATTTT
cdr3_aa: CASPSERGLPTDTQYF

d_call: NA
clone_size: many
v_call: TRBV7-9
j_call: TRBJ2-1
cdr3_nt: TGTGCCAGCAGCTTAGGAAGTACCGACGGTACTGAGCAGTTCTTC
cdr3_aa: CASSLGSTDGTEQFF

d_call: TRBD1
clone_size: NA
v_call: TRBV30
j_call: TRBJ1-2
cdr3_nt: TGTGCCTGGAGGGTAGCGACAGGGGGCCAGTATGGCTACACCTTC
cdr3_aa: CAWRVATGGQYGYTF

d_call: TRBD1
clone_size: many
v_call: TRBV5-1
j_call: TRBJ2-5
cdr3_nt: TGCGCCAGCAGCTTGGCTTGGACAGGGTTGGAAGAGACCCAGTACTTC
cdr3_aa: CASSLAWTGLEETQYF

d_call: NA
clone_size: many
v_call: TRBV7-4
j_call: TRBJ1-4
cdr3_nt: TGTGCCAGCAGCCCCAGAAATGCGGGACACTCAGCGGCTAATGAAAAACTGTTTTTT
cdr3_aa: CASSPRNAGHSAANEKLFF